The entry below describes one T cell receptor (beta chain). Authors' processing steps: Nucleated cell counts were estimated from reference gene primer amplification. This table comes from immunoSEQ multiplex PCR, and its TCRdb copy is limited to in-frame clones, with some not included. D and trimming were read from the DNA, whereas the V and J calls and clone size are those reported in that table. This sample has some 250,000 clones; about 80% occur once, and the top ten carry about 3.5%. This specimen belongs to a study of blood T cell repertoires in COVID-19. Background on the study: The study drew acute and convalescent COVID-19 samples from the United States, Italy and Spain. T cells, B-cell-depleted T cells, or PBMCs supplied cDNA or gDNA.

The CDR3 runs to 14 residues. Germline lookup yields CDR1 SGHRS and CDR2 YFSETQ. Trimming took 6 bases from V and 4 from J; bases not matched to a gene: 6. Sample: peripheral blood. The chain carries TRBV5-1 and TRBJ1-4; 7 nucleotides align to TRBD1. The clonotype comes from a woman older than 75 with acute or convalescent COVID-19. The CDR3, as DNA: TGCGCCAGCAATTCCGGGGACAGTAATGAAAAACTGTTTTTT. Amino acid sequence: CASNSGDSNEKLFF. Full variable domain (outside the CDR3, taken from reference TRBV5-1 and TRBJ1-4): KAGVTQTPRYLIKTRGQQVTLSCSPISGHRSVSWYQQTPGQGLQFLFEYFSETQRNKGNFPGRFSGRQFSNSRSEMNVSTLELGDSALYLCASNSGDSNEKLFFGSGTQLSVL.